What follows describes a single T cell receptor beta chain. Its antigen is currently unknown. The table came from immunoSEQ multiplex PCR; TCRdb's copy has only in-frame clones and leaves some out. Found here are a few hundred thousand clones, around 90% of them singletons; the top ten hold approximately 0.95%. CDR3 length equals 16 residues. Germline-derived CDR1 and CDR2 are SGHRS and YFSETQ. Trimming at V came to 3 bases and at J to 0 bases, leaving 7 bases not matched to a gene. This entry belongs to a study of cytomegalovirus exposure and HLA in healthy donors. Background on the study: The roughly 120 validation repertoires and the approximately 630 first-cohort repertoires shared a platform, a later analysis reported. The study's findings and limits: Later, an analysis found that TCR clusters from the first cohort tended to co-occur in the 90 to 150 validation repertoires.

V gene TRBV5-1 combines with J gene TRBJ2-7; 9 bases line up with TRBD1. Input material: PBMCs. This clonotype was sampled from a man aged 25 to 45 in good health and CMV-seronegative. This CDR3 is CASSSTGGGSSYEQYF. DNA for the CDR3: TGCGCCAGCAGCTCGACAGGGGGAGGGAGCTCCTACGAGCAGTACTTC.